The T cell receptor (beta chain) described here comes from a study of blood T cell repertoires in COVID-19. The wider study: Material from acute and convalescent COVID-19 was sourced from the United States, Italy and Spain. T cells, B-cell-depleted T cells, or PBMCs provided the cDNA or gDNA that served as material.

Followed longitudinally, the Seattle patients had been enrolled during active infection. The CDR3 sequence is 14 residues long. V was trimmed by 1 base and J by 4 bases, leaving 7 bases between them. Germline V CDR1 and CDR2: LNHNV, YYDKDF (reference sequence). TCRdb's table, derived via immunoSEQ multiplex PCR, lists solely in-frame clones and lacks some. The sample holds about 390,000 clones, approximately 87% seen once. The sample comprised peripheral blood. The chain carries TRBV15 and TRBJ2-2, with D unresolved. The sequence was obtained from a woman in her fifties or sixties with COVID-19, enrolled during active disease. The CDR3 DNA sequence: TGTGCCACCAGCAGAGGATTCGGCACCGGGGAGCTGTTTTTT. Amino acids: CATSRGFGTGELFF.